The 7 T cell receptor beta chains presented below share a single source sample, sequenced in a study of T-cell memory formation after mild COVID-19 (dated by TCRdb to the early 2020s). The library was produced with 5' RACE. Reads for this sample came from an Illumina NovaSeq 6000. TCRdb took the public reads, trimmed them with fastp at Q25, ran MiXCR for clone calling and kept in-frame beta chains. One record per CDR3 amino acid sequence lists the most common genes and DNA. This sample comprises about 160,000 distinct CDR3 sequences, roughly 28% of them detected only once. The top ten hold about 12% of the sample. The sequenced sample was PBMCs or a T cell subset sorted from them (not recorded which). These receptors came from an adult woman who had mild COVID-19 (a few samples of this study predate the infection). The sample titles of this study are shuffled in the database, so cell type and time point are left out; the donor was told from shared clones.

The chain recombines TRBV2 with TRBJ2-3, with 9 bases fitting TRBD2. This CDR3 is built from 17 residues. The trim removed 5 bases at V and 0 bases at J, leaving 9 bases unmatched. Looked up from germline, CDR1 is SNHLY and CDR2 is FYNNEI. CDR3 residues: CASSRLAGRSSTDTQYF. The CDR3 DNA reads TGTGCCAGCAGTCGGCTAGCGGGGCGGTCTAGCACAGATACGCAGTATTTT. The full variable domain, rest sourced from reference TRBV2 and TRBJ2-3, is EPEVTQTPSHQVTQMGQEVILRCVPISNHLYFYWYRQILGQKVEFLVSFYNNEISEKSEIFDDQFSVERPDGSNFTLKIRSTKLEDSAMYFCASSRLAGRSSTDTQYFGPGTRLTVL.

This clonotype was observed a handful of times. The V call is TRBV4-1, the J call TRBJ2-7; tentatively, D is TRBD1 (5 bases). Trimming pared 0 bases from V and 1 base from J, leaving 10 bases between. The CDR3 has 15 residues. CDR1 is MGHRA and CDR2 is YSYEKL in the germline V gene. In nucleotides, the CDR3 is TGCGCCAGCAGCCAAGATCAGGGCAAGTCCTACGAGCAGTACTTC. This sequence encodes CASSQDQGKSYEQYF.

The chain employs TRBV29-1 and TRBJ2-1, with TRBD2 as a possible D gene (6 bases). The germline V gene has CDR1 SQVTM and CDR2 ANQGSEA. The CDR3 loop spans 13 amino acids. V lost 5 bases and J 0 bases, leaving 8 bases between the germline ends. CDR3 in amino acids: CSVTGSSYNEQFF. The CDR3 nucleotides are TGCAGCGTTACCGGGAGCTCCTACAATGAGCAGTTCTTC.

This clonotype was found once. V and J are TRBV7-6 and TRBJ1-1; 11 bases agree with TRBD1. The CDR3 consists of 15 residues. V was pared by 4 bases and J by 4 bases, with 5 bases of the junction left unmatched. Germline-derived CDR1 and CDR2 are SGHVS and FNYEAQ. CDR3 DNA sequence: TGTGCCAGCAGCTCCGGGACAGGGGGAGGCACTGAAGCTTTCTTT. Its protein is CASSSGTGGGTEAFF.

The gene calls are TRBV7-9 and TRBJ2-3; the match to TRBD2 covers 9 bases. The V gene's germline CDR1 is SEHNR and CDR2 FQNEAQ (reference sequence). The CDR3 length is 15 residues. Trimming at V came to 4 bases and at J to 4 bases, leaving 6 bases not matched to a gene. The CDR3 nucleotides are TGTGCCAGCAGCTCCTTAGCGGGAGAGCCAGATACGCAGTATTTT. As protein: CASSSLAGEPDTQYF.

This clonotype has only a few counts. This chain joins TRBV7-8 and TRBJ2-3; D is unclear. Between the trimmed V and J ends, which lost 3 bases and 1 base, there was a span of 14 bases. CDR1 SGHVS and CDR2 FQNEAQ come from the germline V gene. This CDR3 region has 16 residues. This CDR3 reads CASSFYYSGGTDTQYF. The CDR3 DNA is TGTGCCAGCAGCTTTTACTATTCTGGGGGCACAGATACGCAGTATTTT.

This CDR3 is CASSLGGFHEQFF. The DNA for the CDR3 is TGTGCCAGCAGCTTAGGTGGTTTCCATGAGCAGTTCTTC. The V gene is TRBV7-9, the J gene TRBJ2-1, with D hard to call. Germline V gene sequence: CDR1 SEHNR, CDR2 FQNEAQ (reference sequence). The CDR3 totals 13 residues. V was pared by 1 base and J by 8 bases, with 9 bases between.